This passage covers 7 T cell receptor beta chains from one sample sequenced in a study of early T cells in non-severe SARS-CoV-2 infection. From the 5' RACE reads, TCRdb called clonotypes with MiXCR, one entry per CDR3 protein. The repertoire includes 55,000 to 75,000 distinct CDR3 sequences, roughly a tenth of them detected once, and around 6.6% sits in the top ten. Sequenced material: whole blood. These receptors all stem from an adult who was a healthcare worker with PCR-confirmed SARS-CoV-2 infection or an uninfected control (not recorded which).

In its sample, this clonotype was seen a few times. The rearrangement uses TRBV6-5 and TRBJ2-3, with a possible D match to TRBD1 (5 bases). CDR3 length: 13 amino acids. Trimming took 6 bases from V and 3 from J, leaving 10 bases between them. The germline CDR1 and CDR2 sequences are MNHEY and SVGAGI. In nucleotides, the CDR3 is TGTGCCAGCAGCCAGGGCATTACAGATACGCAGTATTTT. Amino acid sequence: CASSQGITDTQYF.

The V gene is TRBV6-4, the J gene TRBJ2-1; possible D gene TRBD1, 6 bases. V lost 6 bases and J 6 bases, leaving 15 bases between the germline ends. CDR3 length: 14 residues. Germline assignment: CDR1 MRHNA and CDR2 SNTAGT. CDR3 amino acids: CASSPVGDTNEQFF. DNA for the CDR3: TGTGCCAGCAGCCCGGTGGGGGACACCAATGAGCAGTTCTTC.

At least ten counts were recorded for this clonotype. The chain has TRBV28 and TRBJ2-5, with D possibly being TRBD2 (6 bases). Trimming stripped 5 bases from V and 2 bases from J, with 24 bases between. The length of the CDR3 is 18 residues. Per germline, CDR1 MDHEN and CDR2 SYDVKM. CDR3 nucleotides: TGTGCCAGCAGTCCCTCTCGACTAGTACAACCTATTCAAGAGACCCAGTACTTC. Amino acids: CASSPSRLVQPIQETQYF.

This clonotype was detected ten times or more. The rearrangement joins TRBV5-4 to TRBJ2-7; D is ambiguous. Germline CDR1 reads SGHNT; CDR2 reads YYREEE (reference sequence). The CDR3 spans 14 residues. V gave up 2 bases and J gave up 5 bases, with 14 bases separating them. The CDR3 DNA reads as TGTGCCAGCAGCTTTTACGGAGCTGTCCACGAGCAGTACTTC. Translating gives CASSFYGAVHEQYF. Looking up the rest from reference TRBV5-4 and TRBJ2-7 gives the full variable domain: ETGVTQSPTHLIKTRGQQVTLRCSSQSGHNTVSWYQQALGQGPQFIFQYYREEENGRGNFPPRFSGLQFPNYSSELNVNALELDDSALYLCASSFYGAVHEQYFGPGTRLTVT.

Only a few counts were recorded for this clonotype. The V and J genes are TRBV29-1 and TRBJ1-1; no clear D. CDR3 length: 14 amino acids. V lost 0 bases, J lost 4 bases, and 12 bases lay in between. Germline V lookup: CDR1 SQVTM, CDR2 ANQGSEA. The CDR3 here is CSVEDSTRVTEAFF. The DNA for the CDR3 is TGCAGCGTTGAAGATTCGACGCGGGTCACTGAAGCTTTCTTT.

The CDR3 protein is CASSRGLRQETQYF. The CDR3 nucleotides read TGTGCCAGCAGCCGAGGACTGAGACAAGAGACCCAGTACTTC. The chain joins TRBV12-3 or TRBV12-4 to TRBJ2-5; a possible D gene is TRBD2 (5 bases). The ends were cut back, 6 bases at V and 2 bases at J, with 13 bases in the middle. This CDR3 is 14 amino acids long.

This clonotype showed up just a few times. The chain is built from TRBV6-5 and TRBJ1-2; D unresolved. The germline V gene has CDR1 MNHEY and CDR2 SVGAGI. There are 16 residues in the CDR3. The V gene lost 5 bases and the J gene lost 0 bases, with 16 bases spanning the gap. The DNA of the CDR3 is TGTGCCAGCAGTCCCGGGAAGGATATAGCTAACTATGGCTACACCTTC. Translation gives CASSPGKDIANYGYTF.